A single sample gave rise to the 25 T cell receptor beta chains below, sequenced in a study of T cells in Graves' hyperthyroidism and ophthalmopathy. Amplification yielded TCR beta CDR3 regions, with RNA transcripts as the source. During a first-round RT-PCR of the TCR CDR3, the HTBI primer set was used. MiXCR, applied by TCRdb to the multiplex PCR reads, yields one record per CDR3 protein. The sample holds a few hundred thousand distinct CDR3 sequences; roughly 25% are singletons and the top ten take around four fifths. Sample: blood. The receptors originated from a man in his fifties with Graves' hyperthyroidism.

This clonotype was recorded many times. The V gene is TRBV2, the J gene TRBJ2-5, with D perhaps TRBD2 (5 bases). This CDR3 region has 13 residues. Germline V gives CDR1 SNHLY, CDR2 FYNNEI. The V end lost 4 bases, the J end lost 7 bases, and 13 bases lay between the germline ends. CDR3 protein: CASSVRAEGTQYF. For the CDR3, the DNA is TGTGCCAGCAGTGTAAGGGCAGAGGGGACCCAGTACTTC.

The chain links TRBV5-5 to TRBJ2-5; no reliable D call. CDR3 length: 13 residues. Germline V gene data show CDR1 as SGHKS and CDR2 as YYEKEE (reference sequence). The ends were cut back, 2 bases at V and 4 bases at J, with 9 bases in the middle. This CDR3 reads CASSLLTPETQYF. The DNA for the CDR3 is TGTGCCAGCAGCTTACTAACCCCAGAGACCCAGTACTTC.

This clonotype was recorded a few times. This rearrangement joins TRBV27 to TRBJ2-3; D not resolved. V lost 3 bases and J 4 bases, leaving 5 bases between the germline ends. The CDR3 spans 12 residues. Germline CDR1 is MNHEY and CDR2 is SMNVEV (reference sequence). The CDR3, as DNA: TGTGCCAGCAGTTTTGTTGCAGATACGCAGTATTTT. Translating gives CASSFVADTQYF.

The chain joins TRBV10-3 to TRBJ2-1, with 8 bases lining up with TRBD1. V dropped 0 bases and J dropped 5; count of bases not matched to a gene: 6. The CDR3 extends over 16 amino acids. Germline V gene sequence: CDR1 ENHRY, CDR2 SYGVKD. The CDR3 region is CAISESMDRVHNEQFF. CDR3 in DNA: TGTGCCATCAGTGAGTCGATGGACAGGGTACACAATGAGCAGTTCTTC.

This clonotype has a count of ten or more. The chain has TRBV11-3 and TRBJ2-1, with 7 bases aligning to TRBD2. Germline V gene sequence: CDR1 SGHNT, CDR2 YENEEA. This CDR3 comprises 14 residues. Losses at the gene ends were 0 bases for V and 10 bases for J; bases not matched to a gene: 6. The CDR3 region is CASSLEPQREEQFF. For the CDR3, the DNA is TGTGCCAGCAGCTTAGAACCCCAGCGGGAAGAGCAGTTCTTC.

In this sample, this clonotype turned up many times. This sequence joins TRBV6-2 or TRBV6-3 and TRBJ2-7; the D gene is possibly TRBD1 (6 bases). Germline V lookup: CDR1 MNHEY, CDR2 SVGEGT. The ends were cut back, 6 bases at V and 2 bases at J, with 14 bases in the middle. CDR3 length: 14 amino acids. Written as DNA, the CDR3 is TGTGCCAGCAGATTCACAGGGTCCACCTACGAGCAGTACTTC. As protein: CASRFTGSTYEQYF.

This chain joins TRBV6-1 and TRBJ1-5; D might be TRBD1 (6 bases). V was cut by 2 bases and J by 6 bases, with 14 bases left in between. CDR1 is MNHNS, CDR2 SASEGT, per germline. The CDR3 has 15 residues. CDR3 amino acids: CASSEPYTGFQPQHF. The CDR3 DNA is TGTGCCAGCAGTGAACCCTATACAGGGTTTCAGCCCCAGCATTTT.

The genes are TRBV6-1 and TRBJ2-7, with TRBD2 as a possible D gene (6 bases). Germline CDR1 and CDR2: MNHNS and SASEGT. The CDR3 has 13 amino acids. V lost 6 bases and J lost 3, with 12 bases in between. The CDR3 DNA follows: TGTGCCAGCAGGAAGAGCGGGTACTACGAGCAGTACTTC. Its protein product is CASRKSGYYEQYF.

This clonotype was recorded many times. The rearrangement uses TRBV2 and TRBJ2-1; 9 bases are shared with TRBD2. Germline V gene sequence: CDR1 SNHLY, CDR2 FYNNEI. V shed 8 bases, J shed 5 bases, and the junction held 4 bases outside the gene matches. CDR3 length: 13 residues. This chain's CDR3 is CASELAGNNEQFF. CDR3 DNA sequence: TGTGCCAGCGAGCTAGCGGGGAACAATGAGCAGTTCTTC.

This clonotype was picked up many times. The rearrangement uses TRBV5-1 and TRBJ2-7, with 10 nucleotides matching TRBD1. After removal of 2 bases from V and 2 bases from J, the junction contained 10 bases not matched to a gene. This CDR3 contains 17 residues. Looked up from germline, CDR1 is SGHRS and CDR2 is YFSETQ. CDR3 sequence (DNA): TGCGCCAGCAGCTTCGGACAGGGGGGCGGACTCGCCTACGAGCAGTACTTC. Translated, it gives CASSFGQGGGLAYEQYF.

The sample holds a few counts of this clonotype. This chain links TRBV5-1 with TRBJ2-7, with D maybe TRBD2 (5 bases). Germline V gene lookup returns CDR1 SGHRS and CDR2 YFSETQ. Between the trimmed V and J ends, which lost 0 bases and 1 base, there was a span of 14 bases. The CDR3 contains 16 residues. In nucleotides, the CDR3 is TGCGCCAGCAGCTTGGCTCCTAACACGGGGTCCTACGAGCAGTACTTC. It is translated as CASSLAPNTGSYEQYF.

Concerning this clonotype: Its ends do not fully match the called genes, so a read error is possible. The J gene is TRBJ2-2, the V gene TRBV7-7; 13 bases line up with TRBD2. This CDR3 is built from 16 residues. Germline V gene data show CDR1 as SSHAT and CDR2 as FNYEAQ (reference sequence). The CDR3 reads CASSLGLAGVVGELFF. The DNA for the CDR3 is TGTGCTAGCAGCCTCGGACTAGCGGGAGTTGTCGGGGAGCTGTTTTTT.

This clonotype showed up many times. CDR3 loop: CSAREAGTVGWEQYF. The CDR3 nucleotides are TGCAGTGCTAGAGAGGCCGGGACAGTAGGGTGGGAGCAGTACTTC. V usage is TRBV20-1 and J usage is TRBJ2-7; 7 positions agree with TRBD1. This CDR3 is built from 15 residues. CDR1 is DFQATT and CDR2 is SNEGSKA in the germline V gene (reference sequence). The trim removed 0 bases at V and 7 bases at J, leaving 12 bases unmatched.

The chain has TRBV19 and TRBJ2-3, with D tentatively TRBD1 (5 bases). Germline V gene lookup returns CDR1 LNHDA and CDR2 SQIVND (reference sequence). V lost 5 bases and J 2 bases, leaving 8 bases between the germline ends. The CDR3 length is 13 residues. This chain's CDR3 is CASSWTITDTQYF. CDR3 nucleotide sequence: TGTGCCAGTAGTTGGACAATCACAGATACGCAGTATTTT.

The chain links TRBV5-6 to TRBJ2-7; D is possibly TRBD2 (6 bases). Germline CDR1 SGHDT, CDR2 YYEEEE. The CDR3 totals 16 residues. Trimming shortened V by 0 bases and J by 3 bases, and 16 bases separated the two germline ends. CDR3 sequence reads: CASSLAARRDGYEQYF. CDR3 nucleotide sequence: TGTGCCAGCAGCTTGGCGGCGAGGCGGGACGGCTACGAGCAGTACTTC.

This clonotype was seen many times. V and J are TRBV19 and TRBJ2-5, with unresolved D. Germline V gives CDR1 LNHDA, CDR2 SQIVND (reference sequence). The CDR3 contains 14 residues. Trimming took off 1 base at V and 5 bases at J, with 11 bases between the two ends. The chain's CDR3 is CASSIGTERETQYF. CDR3 in DNA: TGTGCCAGTAGTATAGGGACGGAAAGGGAGACCCAGTACTTC. Combining the CDR3 with reference TRBV19 and TRBJ2-5 gives the whole variable domain DGGITQSPKYLFRKEGQNVTLSCEQNLNHDAMYWYRQDPGQGLRLIYYSQIVNDFQKGDIAEGYSVSREKKESFPLTVTSAQKNPTAFYLCASSIGTERETQYFGPGTRLLVL.

As regards this clonotype: The junction departs from the called germline gene at one end, perhaps through a read error. This chain connects TRBV9 to TRBJ1-1; D is unclear. The CDR3 length is 13 residues. Germline CDR1 is SGDLS and CDR2 is YYNGEE. The CDR3 region is CVSSAWEGTEAFF. In nucleotides, the CDR3 is TGTGTCAGCAGCGCCTGGGAAGGCACTGAAGCTTTCTTT.

The chain combines TRBV20-1 with TRBJ2-3, with 10 bases aligning to TRBD2. The CDR3 is 17 residues long. V lost 1 base and J lost 0; bases outside the gene matches: 7. Per the germline V gene, CDR1 is DFQATT and CDR2 is SNEGSKA (reference sequence). The CDR3 sequence is CSARGLAGISSTDTQYF. CDR3 nucleotides: TGCAGTGCTAGAGGACTAGCGGGCATCTCTAGCACAGATACGCAGTATTTT.

This clonotype was counted many times. The gene calls are TRBV7-3 and TRBJ2-5; D may be TRBD1 (5 bases). Germline values: CDR1 SGHTA, CDR2 FQGTGA. CDR3 size: 13 residues. The V and J ends lost 5 bases and 4 bases respectively, with 11 bases between them. CDR3 amino acids: CASSMTVGETQYF. The CDR3 coding sequence is TGTGCCAGCAGCATGACAGTGGGAGAGACCCAGTACTTC.

This sequence joins TRBV5-5 and TRBJ2-7, with D perhaps TRBD1 (6 bases). The DNA end is a closer match to TRBJ2-1, so the J assignment may be wrong. Germline CDR1 SGHKS, CDR2 YYEKEE (reference sequence). This CDR3 contains 14 residues. CDR3 protein: CASSLEDRTYEQFF. The CDR3 bases are TGTGCCAGCAGCTTGGAGGACAGAACCTACGAGCAGTTCTTC.

This clonotype was seen more than once but under ten times. J is TRBJ1-1 and V is TRBV6-1, with unresolved D. V gave up 8 bases and J gave up 0 bases, with 10 bases separating them. Germline-derived CDR1 and CDR2 are MNHNS and SASEGT. The CDR3 is 13 amino acids. Here the CDR3 reads CASSSLVNTEAFF. CDR3 nucleotides: TGTGCCAGCTCGAGCCTGGTGAACACTGAAGCTTTCTTT.

In its sample, this clonotype was seen a few times. V gene TRBV27 combines with J gene TRBJ2-7, with D possibly being TRBD2 (7 bases). In germline, CDR1 is MNHEY, CDR2 SMNVEV (reference sequence). The V end lost 6 bases, the J end lost 7 bases, and 19 bases lay between the germline ends. The CDR3 runs 14 residues. CDR3 sequence reads: CASRGKGGVGEQYF. The CDR3 DNA reads TGTGCCAGCAGGGGGAAAGGGGGGGTGGGGGAGCAGTACTTC.

This clonotype was seen more than once but under ten times. The genes are TRBV20-1 and TRBJ2-7, with a tentative D call TRBD2 (7 bases). Trimming pared 5 bases from V and 5 bases from J, leaving 19 bases between. The germline CDR1 and CDR2 sequences are DFQATT and SNEGSKA (reference sequence). The length of the CDR3 is 14 residues. CDR3 bases: TGCAGTGCTGCCTTCCGGGGGGCGGCCGACGAGCAGTACTTC. Protein product: CSAAFRGAADEQYF.

V usage is TRBV5-8 and J usage is TRBJ1-1; 7 positions agree with TRBD1. The germline gives CDR1 SGHTS, CDR2 YDEGEE. The CDR3 extends over 16 amino acids. V shed 0 bases, J shed 1 base, and the junction held 6 bases outside the gene matches. The CDR3 DNA reads TGTGCCAGCAGCTTGGTGACAGGGTGGGGGAACACTGAAGCTTTCTTT. Encoded protein: CASSLVTGWGNTEAFF.

This clonotype has a single count. V gene TRBV7-9 combines with J gene TRBJ2-7, with 9 positions matching TRBD1. The CDR3 is 16 residues long. Germline CDR1 reads SEHNR; CDR2 reads FQNEAQ (reference sequence). V lost 5 bases and J lost 2; bases outside the gene matches: 10. CDR3 sequence: CASSENRDRATYEQYF. In DNA, the CDR3 is TGTGCCAGCAGCGAGAACCGGGACAGGGCCACCTACGAGCAGTACTTC.